This T cell receptor (beta chain) originates from a study of T cell responses to AZD1222 COVID-19 vaccine (dated by TCRdb to 2020 to 2022). For context, the study as a whole: AZD1222 recipients given second doses at about 4 weeks or at about 12 weeks were pooled, since spike-specific TCR depth and breadth were not found to differ between the two schedules. TCR sequencing covered 230 to 250 trial participants: 200 to 220 given two doses of AZD1222 and 26 given two doses of MenACWY control vaccine. Trial participants were enrolled into age subgroups of 18-55, 56-69 and 70-plus years, which contained about 160, 30 and 59 TCR-sequenced participants, respectively. What the authors observed across the whole study: Nearly half of unique spike-specific TCRs reportedly recognized epitopes outside regions mutated in the B.1.351 and B.1.1.7 variants. The whole spike protein was spanned by vaccine-associated CD4 TCRs, and dominant responses were seen in regions 160-218 and 743-854. After two AZD1222 doses, spike-specific TCR breadth and depth were significantly higher than at day 0 and than in MenACWY recipients. The 56-69-year group was small, and its depth increase did not reach significance, likely because of low power. Only a handful of AZD1222 recipients were SARS-CoV-2 seropositive at baseline, limiting conclusions about previously exposed vaccinees. Because no day 14 peak-response samples were available, the repertoires could be characterized only after the peak T cell response. Participants were mostly white British, with more females than males. The authors suggested clonal diversity may have been underestimated.

Looking up the germline V gene yields CDR1 SNHLY and CDR2 FYNNEI. The germline V and J ends show losses of 6 bases and 3 bases respectively, and no gene match explains 6 bases of the junction. Counted from cysteine to phenylalanine, this CDR3 has 14 amino acids. Kept here is only the CDR3 DNA, which spans 42 bases and is read in frame from base 1. The intended sense of this specimen's time point label: baseline before first vaccination. Vaccinee samples were obtained from the UK trials COV001 and COV002, which included a single-blind randomized controlled phase 2/3 trial of AZD1222 (ChAdOx1 nCoV-19) in healthy adults. For TCRbeta chain sequencing, PBMC samples from trial participants were taken at day 0 and at day 28 after the second dose. Notes on this clone: Its antigen is unknown. No much larger clone exists at a distance of one base, and base qualities are not known.

The CDR3 regions of human TCRbeta chains were analyzed by immunosequencing. The original methods were these. Repertoire TCRs were matched against a reference library of SARS-CoV-2-specific TCRs generated with the MIRA antigen-specificity platform. Breadth meant the fraction of unique TCRs that were SARS-CoV-2-associated, whereas depth meant the fraction of total T cells that were SARS-CoV-2-associated. Using the MIRA data, each spike-specific TCR was assigned both to the spike region to which the TCR was reactive and to a CD4 or CD8 class. Log10-transformed breadth and depth values were compared by one-way ANOVA with Sidak's multiple comparisons tests. As stored in TCRdb, this immuneACCESS dataset retains in-frame rearrangements with V and J assigned. A fraction of the clones does not appear; measured against another copy, unresolved V genes explain less than half of the discrepancy, and the remainder lacks a known reason. V and J calls and clone size are as listed in that table; D and trimming were resolved from the DNA. The sample contains approximately 150,000 clones, roughly 92% of them found a single time. In total, the top ten clones hold about 2.3% of the sample.

The chain joins TRBV2 to TRBJ2-3, with TRBD2 identical over 7 junction bases. The TCR originated in an adult in good health. The source was peripheral blood, collected on day 0 of AZD1222 vaccination. The nucleotide sequence reads TGTGCCAGCAGGCAGGCGGGAGCGACAGATACGCAGTATTTT. This translates into CASRQAGATDTQYF. The CDR3 plus the reference TRBV2 and TRBJ2-3 genes for the other parts give the full variable domain: EPEVTQTPSHQVTQMGQEVILRCVPISNHLYFYWYRQILGQKVEFLVSFYNNEISEKSEIFDDQFSVERPDGSNFTLKIRSTKLEDSAMYFCASRQAGATDTQYFGPGTRLTVL.